The source of this T cell receptor (beta chain) is a study of neurological immune-mediated disorders. General study findings and limits: Whereas HTLV-1-associated myelopathy showed the most TCR clonal expansion, multiple sclerosis showed the least, with levels below those of healthy controls.

The cDNA was generated through 5'RACE incorporating 10-nucleotide random UMIs. TCRdb re-analysed the 5' RACE reads in MiXCR, keeping a single row per CDR3 protein. Of fewer than 85,000 distinct CDR3 sequences listed, under 4.5% are singletons. CDR3 length: 16 amino acids. The ends were cut back, 4 bases at V and 0 bases at J, with 15 bases in the middle. CDR1 is SGHVS, CDR2 FNYEAQ, per germline. Time point given: longitudinal time-point 3. This clonotype was detected ten times or more. Its antigen is undetermined. Sample: PBMCs. The source is an older woman with multiple sclerosis. The V call is TRBV7-6, the J call TRBJ1-2; D might be TRBD1 (5 bases). DNA of the CDR3: TGTGCCAGCAGCTCCCAACCTGCCAGGGCTAACTATGGCTACACCTTC. This encodes CASSSQPARANYGYTF.